This is a list of T cell receptor beta chains from one sample in a study of blood T cells in healthy people across ages. Via MiXCR, TCRdb re-called the 5' RACE reads, giving one row per CDR3 protein. The table has about 1.7 million distinct CDR3 sequences, about 30% seen once. The specimen was blood. Receptors originate from a woman aged 25 to 39 in good health. Each CDR3 is given with its conserved first and last residue. The D gene is left open where the match is weak. The listing skips clone size in some rows; elsewhere it reads once, few, many or a size class.

V,J,D,size,CDR3,DNA
TRBV7-3,TRBJ2-1,NA,NA,CASSFTENYNEQFF,TGTGCCAGCAGCTTTACCGAAAACTACAATGAGCAGTTCTTC
TRBV4-2,TRBJ2-1,NA,few,CASSQDRVAEQFF,TGTGCCAGCAGCCAAGACAGGGTGGCTGAGCAGTTCTTC
TRBV25-1,TRBJ2-7,NA,few,CASREGVTYEQYF,TGTGCCAGCAGGGAGGGGGTGACCTACGAGCAGTACTTC
TRBV6-5,TRBJ2-3,NA,many,CASSPNRADTQYF,TGTGCCAGCAGCCCCAACCGGGCAGATACGCAGTATTTT
TRBV6-5,TRBJ2-7,NA,few,CASTPRGREPYEQYF,TGTGCCAGCACCCCGAGGGGCAGGGAACCCTACGAGCAGTACTTC
TRBV20-1,TRBJ1-1,NA,NA,CSAWARDTEAFF,TGCAGTGCCTGGGCGAGGGACACTGAAGCTTTCTTT
TRBV18,TRBJ2-5,TRBD1,many,CASSPFPGQGEETQYF,TGTGCCAGCTCACCGTTCCCGGGACAGGGGGAAGAGACCCAGTACTTC
TRBV7-2,TRBJ2-6,NA,few,CASSLDSGANVRTF,TGTGCCAGCAGCTTGGACTCTGGGGCCAACGTCCGGACTTTC
TRBV5-1,TRBJ1-5,NA,NA,CASSQGSSNQPQHF,TGCGCCAGCAGCCAGGGGTCGAGCAATCAGCCCCAGCATTTT
TRBV29-1,TRBJ2-1,TRBD1,NA,CSVASQETGVTNEQFF,TGCAGCGTTGCATCTCAGGAGACAGGGGTAACGAATGAGCAGTTCTTC
TRBV7-9,TRBJ2-5,TRBD1,few,CASRRDRGSQETQYF,TGTGCCAGCAGGAGGGACAGGGGAAGCCAAGAGACCCAGTACTTC
TRBV7-2,TRBJ2-5,NA,few,CASSMSTSVQETQYF,TGTGCCAGCAGCATGTCGACTAGTGTGCAAGAGACCCAGTACTTC
TRBV20-1,TRBJ2-5,TRBD2,NA,CSASTAGTSGLREQETQYF,TGCAGTGCTTCGACTGCCGGGACTAGCGGACTAAGGGAGCAAGAGACCCAGTACTTC
TRBV5-5,TRBJ2-5,NA,few,CASSSGEVIQETQYF,TGTGCCAGCAGCTCAGGGGAGGTAATTCAAGAGACCCAGTACTTC
TRBV7-2,TRBJ1-5,TRBD1,many,CASSSRQGDQPQHF,TGTGCCAGCAGCTCCCGACAGGGTGACCAGCCCCAGCATTTT
TRBV10-3,TRBJ2-7,TRBD2,many,CAISGTSGSSSYEQYF,TGTGCCATCAGTGGGACTAGCGGCAGTTCCTCCTACGAGCAGTACTTC
TRBV10-3,TRBJ2-5,TRBD1,once,CAIRGTGVGETQYF,TGTGCCATCAGGGGGACAGGGGTTGGAGAGACCCAGTACTTC
TRBV28,TRBJ2-5,TRBD1,many,CASSSRQGETQYF,TGTGCCAGCAGTTCCCGACAGGGCGAGACCCAGTACTTC
TRBV5-1,TRBJ2-7,TRBD1,NA,CASSFDRGLDEQYF,TGCGCCAGCAGCTTCGACAGGGGGCTCGACGAGCAGTACTTC
TRBV5-1,TRBJ2-7,NA,NA,CASSLAPTVLYF,TGCGCCAGCAGCTTGGCCCCGACAGTTCTGTACTTC
TRBV12-3/TRBV12-4,TRBJ2-2,TRBD1,NA,CASRVDRVWDVSSGELFF,TGTGCCAGCAGAGTTGACAGGGTGTGGGACGTGAGTTCCGGGGAGCTGTTTTTT
TRBV5-1,TRBJ2-7,NA,few,CASSPRTGTGTYEQYF,TGCGCCAGCAGCCCCCGAACCGGGACTGGAACCTACGAGCAGTACTTC
TRBV7-3,TRBJ2-4,NA,few,CASSSINEAKNIQYF,TGTGCCAGCAGCTCCATTAATGAGGCCAAAAACATTCAGTACTTC
TRBV28,TRBJ2-3,NA,NA,CASSSILRGTGTDTQYF,TGTGCCAGCAGTTCAATCCTCCGGGGAACTGGCACAGATACGCAGTATTTT
TRBV18,TRBJ1-3,NA,NA,CASPQDIAHALRGNTIYF,TGTGCCAGCCCCCAGGACATTGCCCACGCGCTGCGCGGAAACACCATATATTTT
TRBV5-1,TRBJ1-4,NA,NA,CASSMRTDANEKLFF,TGCGCCAGCAGCATGAGGACGGATGCTAATGAAAAACTGTTTTTT
TRBV29-1,TRBJ1-2,NA,NA,CSSDGGRPNYGYTF,TGCAGCTCCGACGGGGGAAGGCCTAACTATGGCTACACCTTC
TRBV6-2/TRBV6-3,TRBJ2-4,NA,NA,CASSRIDIQYF,TGTGCCAGCAGCCGTATAGACATTCAGTACTTC
TRBV20-1,TRBJ1-6,TRBD1,NA,CSARPRDSGPLHF,TGCAGTGCTAGACCCCGGGACAGCGGGCCCCTCCACTTT
TRBV20-1,TRBJ2-1,NA,few,CSARGDSNEQFF,TGCAGTGCTAGGGGTGACAGCAATGAGCAGTTCTTC
TRBV5-6,TRBJ1-5,NA,NA,CASSFWGDQPQHF,TGTGCCAGCAGCTTTTGGGGTGATCAGCCCCAGCATTTT
TRBV6-1,TRBJ2-3,TRBD2,few,CASSSPGLASSFTDTQYF,TGTGCCAGCAGCTCACCGGGACTAGCCTCTTCCTTCACAGATACGCAGTATTTT
TRBV5-1,TRBJ2-4,NA,few,CASSSEVGLVKNIQYF,TGCGCCAGCAGTTCGGAGGTGGGGCTAGTCAAAAACATTCAGTACTTC
TRBV27,TRBJ2-7,NA,few,CATHRLGRDYEQYF,TGTGCCACCCACCGTTTGGGGCGAGACTACGAGCAGTACTTC
TRBV20-1,TRBJ2-3,NA,once,CSARRAGLGTDTQYF,TGCAGTGCTAGAAGGGCGGGACTGGGCACAGATACGCAGTATTTT
TRBV29-1,TRBJ2-3,NA,few,CSVLLVRDLRTGDTQYF,TGCAGCGTGCTACTTGTCCGGGACCTCCGGACGGGCGATACGCAGTATTTT
TRBV2,TRBJ1-1,NA,NA,CASRAGLWDTEAFF,TGTGCCAGCCGAGCAGGGCTATGGGACACTGAAGCTTTCTTT
TRBV6-2/TRBV6-3,TRBJ2-5,NA,NA,CASSYGTVYQETQYF,TGTGCCAGCAGTTACGGGACTGTGTACCAAGAGACCCAGTACTTC
TRBV4-3,TRBJ1-4,NA,few,CASSQGYPGGYEKLFF,TGCGCCAGCAGCCAAGGATACCCTGGGGGGTATGAAAAACTGTTTTTT
TRBV29-1,TRBJ1-2,TRBD1,NA,CSVDVGTGRYYGYTF,TGCAGCGTTGACGTGGGGACAGGGCGGTACTATGGCTACACCTTC
TRBV28,TRBJ2-7,NA,NA,CASRVVGEQYF,TGTGCCAGCAGGGTCGTGGGCGAGCAGTACTTC
TRBV24-1,TRBJ2-2,NA,once,CATSDLGASNTGELFF,TGTGCCACCAGTGATTTGGGGGCCAGTAACACCGGGGAGCTGTTTTTT
TRBV6-2/TRBV6-3,TRBJ1-1,TRBD1,NA,CASSYSRGSEAFF,TGTGCCAGCAGTTACTCCAGGGGGTCTGAAGCTTTCTTT
TRBV5-1,TRBJ1-1,NA,few,CASRSVGGSNTEAFF,TGCGCCAGCAGATCGGTCGGGGGATCGAACACTGAAGCTTTCTTT
TRBV7-9,TRBJ2-7,NA,few,CASSLRESSDEQYF,TGTGCCAGCAGCTTACGGGAATCCAGCGACGAGCAGTACTTC
TRBV5-1,TRBJ2-6,NA,few,CASSQGDSTGANVLTF,TGCGCCAGCAGCCAAGGGGACTCCACCGGGGCCAACGTCCTGACTTTC
TRBV28,TRBJ1-1,NA,NA,CASSLDLGVGNTEAFF,TGTGCCAGCAGTTTAGACCTGGGGGTGGGAAACACTGAAGCTTTCTTT
TRBV7-9,TRBJ2-7,NA,NA,CASSFSEVQYF,TGTGCCAGCAGCTTCTCTGAGGTGCAGTACTTC
TRBV20-1,TRBJ2-1,TRBD2,NA,CSATPGLAGLSSYNEQFF,TGCAGTGCTACCCCGGGACTAGCGGGGCTTAGCTCCTACAATGAGCAGTTCTTC
TRBV29-1,TRBJ2-4,TRBD2,NA,CSVEGLAGNNEQYF,TGCAGCGTTGAAGGGCTAGCGGGGAACAATGAGCAGTACTTC
TRBV7-2,TRBJ2-2,TRBD2,NA,CASSFAGGRTVGELFF,TGTGCCAGCAGCTTTGCGGGCGGGAGGACCGTCGGGGAGCTGTTTTTT
TRBV14,TRBJ2-5,TRBD2,NA,CASSSVAGGVGTQYF,TGTGCCAGCAGTTCCGTAGCGGGAGGAGTCGGGACCCAGTACTTC
TRBV6-5,TRBJ1-1,NA,NA,CASSRTRGGIGTEAFF,TGTGCCAGCAGTCGAACGCGGGGCGGAATTGGCACTGAAGCTTTCTTT
TRBV5-1,TRBJ1-1,NA,NA,CASSLDFPRGEAFF,TGCGCCAGCAGCTTGGACTTTCCTAGGGGTGAAGCTTTCTTT
TRBV4-1,TRBJ1-1,NA,few,CASSRLLGENTEAFF,TGCGCCAGCAGCCGCCTCCTAGGGGAGAACACTGAAGCTTTCTTT